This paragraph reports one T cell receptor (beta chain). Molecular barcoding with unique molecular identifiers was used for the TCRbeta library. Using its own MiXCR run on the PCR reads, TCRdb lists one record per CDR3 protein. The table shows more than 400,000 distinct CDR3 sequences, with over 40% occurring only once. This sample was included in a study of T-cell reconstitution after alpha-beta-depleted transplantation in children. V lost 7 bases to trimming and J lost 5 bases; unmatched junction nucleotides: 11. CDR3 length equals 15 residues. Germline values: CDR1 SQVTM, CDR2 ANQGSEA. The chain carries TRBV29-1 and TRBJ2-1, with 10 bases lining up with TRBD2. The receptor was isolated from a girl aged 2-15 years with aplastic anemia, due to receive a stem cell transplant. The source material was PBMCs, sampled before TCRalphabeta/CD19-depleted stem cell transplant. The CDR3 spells CSANMQGTSDNEQFF. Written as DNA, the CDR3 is TGCAGCGCCAATATGCAAGGGACTAGCGACAATGAGCAGTTCTTC.